A single sample gave rise to the 4 T cell receptor beta chains below, sequenced in a study of T cells in Graves' hyperthyroidism and ophthalmopathy. The TCR beta CDR3 regions underwent amplification using RNA transcripts as the source. HTBI primers were used for first-round RT-PCR of the TCR CDR3. TCRdb re-called the multiplex PCR reads through MiXCR, storing one row per CDR3 protein. The sample has a few hundred thousand distinct CDR3 sequences; around 16% are singletons. Sequencing was carried out using blood. The receptors were sampled from a young woman with Graves' hyperthyroidism.

This sequence joins TRBV6-2 or TRBV6-3 and TRBJ1-5, with D hard to call. V was clipped by 4 bases and J by 1 base, with 20 bases between them. The CDR3 is 18 residues long. Germline CDR1 is MNHEY and CDR2 is SVGEGT. CDR3 protein: CASSSFGPGVRSNQPQHF. The CDR3 nucleotides are TGTGCCAGCAGTTCCTTCGGACCCGGGGTCCGGAGCAATCAGCCCCAGCATTTT.

This clonotype was recorded at least ten times. J is TRBJ1-2 and V is TRBV27; 8 bases are shared with TRBD1. CDR1 and CDR2 from the germline V gene are MNHEY and SMNVEV (reference sequence). CDR3 length: 15 residues. V gave up 2 bases and J gave up 8 bases; unmatched junction bases: 10. CDR3 sequence (DNA): TGTGCCAGCAGTTTACAGGGGGCCTCGCCTCTCGGCTACACCTTC. Its protein product is CASSLQGASPLGYTF.

This chain connects TRBV19 to TRBJ1-5; no clear D. This CDR3 is built from 12 residues. Trimming cost V 5 bases and J 7 bases, with 9 bases left between them. Germline lookup yields CDR1 LNHDA and CDR2 SQIVND (reference sequence). The CDR3 DNA follows: TGTGCCAGTAGTCCCCCTCTCCAGCCCCAGCATTTT. The encoded protein is CASSPPLQPQHF.

The sample holds many counts of this clonotype. The genes are TRBV7-6 and TRBJ2-1; a weak D match, TRBD2 (5 bases). CDR3 size: 14 residues. The germline gives CDR1 SGHVS, CDR2 FNYEAQ. V dropped 2 bases and J dropped 6 bases, with 11 bases sitting between them. The CDR3 is CASSLNLAANEQFF. CDR3 nucleotide sequence: TGTGCCAGCAGCTTAAATCTAGCAGCCAATGAGCAGTTCTTC.